The rows below give T cell receptor beta chains drawn from one sample of a study of T cell repertoires in cytomegalovirus infection. TCRdb analysed the reads with MiXCR anew, one entry per CDR3 protein. This sample has 700,000 to 850,000 distinct CDR3 sequences; approximately 29% occur once, and the top ten carry over 10%. What these receptors recognize is not known. The source material was cultured CD8+ T cells from PBMCs, sampled from culture after CMV antigen stimulation. These receptors were collected from a human donor in good health (CMV status not recorded). Some clones in this sample may be carry-over from other donors' samples. CDR3s include the opening cysteine and the closing phenylalanine or tryptophan. Each record gives: V gene, J gene, clone size, D gene, CDR3 DNA, CDR3 protein. D genes are given only for firm matches. Not every row has a clone size; where given, it reads once, few, many or a size class.

V: TRBV27; J: TRBJ1-5; size: -; D: -; DNA: TGTGCCAGCAGTTTATCGAGGGCAACAAATCAGCCCCAGCATTTT; CDR3: CASSLSRATNQPQHF
V: TRBV3-1; J: TRBJ2-7; size: -; D: -; DNA: TGTGCCAGCAGCCAAACCCTTTCCACAGGAGAGGCCTCCTACGAGCAGTACTTC; CDR3: CASSQTLSTGEASYEQYF
V: TRBV19; J: TRBJ1-5; size: -; D: -; DNA: TGTGCCAGTAGTCCGGCCGGGACACCAAATCAGCCCCAGCATTTT; CDR3: CASSPAGTPNQPQHF
V: TRBV10-2; J: TRBJ1-1; size: few; D: -; DNA: TGCGCCAGCAGGGGACAATCCCAAGGGGGTATGAACACTGAAGCTTTCTTT; CDR3: CASRGQSQGGMNTEAFF
V: TRBV20-1; J: TRBJ1-3; size: few; D: -; DNA: TGCAGTGCTAGAGATTTTCGGGGAAGTTCTGGAAACACCATATATTTT; CDR3: CSARDFRGSSGNTIYF
V: TRBV7-2; J: TRBJ1-4; size: -; D: TRBD1; DNA: TGTGCCAGCAGCCCATGGGACAGTTCTAATGAAAAACTGTTTTTT; CDR3: CASSPWDSSNEKLFF
V: TRBV6-2/TRBV6-3; J: TRBJ2-3; size: -; D: TRBD2; DNA: TGTGCCACCTCCGGACTAGCGGCAGATACGCAGTATTTT; CDR3: CATSGLAADTQYF
V: TRBV11-3; J: TRBJ2-1; size: few; D: TRBD2; DNA: TGTGCCAGCAGCCAGGGACTAGCACACGAGGATGAGCAGTTCTTC; CDR3: CASSQGLAHEDEQFF
V: TRBV5-4; J: TRBJ1-2; size: -; D: TRBD1; DNA: TGTGCCAGCAAATCACCGGGACAGGGGAGGATCTATGGCTACACCTTC; CDR3: CASKSPGQGRIYGYTF
V: TRBV7-3; J: TRBJ2-1; size: few; D: TRBD2; DNA: TGTGCCAGCAGCACTAGCGGGACTACCCACAATGAGCAGTTCTTC; CDR3: CASSTSGTTHNEQFF
V: TRBV7-8; J: TRBJ1-1; size: -; D: -; DNA: TGTGCCAGCAACCCCGGGGGGATGGGTACTGAAGCTTTCTTT; CDR3: CASNPGGMGTEAFF
V: TRBV12-3/TRBV12-4; J: TRBJ1-1; size: many; D: TRBD1; DNA: TGTGCCAGCAGCCCGGGACAGTTCACTGAAGCTTTCTTT; CDR3: CASSPGQFTEAFF
V: TRBV7-6; J: TRBJ2-6; size: few; D: -; DNA: TGTGCCAGCAGCTTTACAGGGTTTGGGCCCAACGTCCTGACTTTC; CDR3: CASSFTGFGPNVLTF
V: TRBV5-8; J: TRBJ2-5; size: -; D: -; DNA: TGTGCCAGCAGCTTGGGACAGAGGTACCAAGAGACCCAGTACTTC; CDR3: CASSLGQRYQETQYF
V: TRBV12-5; J: TRBJ1-1; size: -; D: -; DNA: TGTGCTAGTGGTGCATCGTGGGCTTTCTTT; CDR3: CASGASWAFF
V: TRBV24-1; J: TRBJ2-1; size: -; D: TRBD1; DNA: TGTGCCACCAGTGGCCGAGACAGGGGGTACAATGAGCAGTTCTTC; CDR3: CATSGRDRGYNEQFF
V: TRBV7-6; J: TRBJ1-2; size: -; D: -; DNA: TGTGCCAGCAGCCCTCAAAGGGGCTCTGACTATGGCTACACCTTC; CDR3: CASSPQRGSDYGYTF
V: TRBV6-2/TRBV6-3; J: TRBJ2-1; size: -; D: -; DNA: TGTGCCAGCAGTTCCGAGGGCTGGGATGAGCAGTTCTTC; CDR3: CASSSEGWDEQFF
V: TRBV25-1; J: TRBJ1-1; size: few; D: -; DNA: TGTGCCAGCAGTGAATTGGGCGCGAACACTGAAGCTTTCTTT; CDR3: CASSELGANTEAFF
V: TRBV11-2; J: TRBJ2-3; size: -; D: -; DNA: TGTGCCAGCAGCTTCAGAGGGAGTCTAGATACGCAGTATTTT; CDR3: CASSFRGSLDTQYF
V: TRBV5-6; J: TRBJ2-1; size: -; D: TRBD2; DNA: TGTGCCAGCAGCGAGGGACTAGCGGGGGGAAAGGCTCATGAGCAGTTCTTC; CDR3: CASSEGLAGGKAHEQFF
V: TRBV7-8; J: TRBJ2-5; size: many; D: TRBD1; DNA: TGTGCCAGCAGCCACCGGGACAGGGTCCCAGAGACCCAGTACTTC; CDR3: CASSHRDRVPETQYF
V: TRBV5-4; J: TRBJ2-4; size: -; D: TRBD1; DNA: TGTGCCAGCAGCTTGGTGGGGACAGGGATTGCCAAAAACATTCAGTACTTC; CDR3: CASSLVGTGIAKNIQYF
V: TRBV7-9; J: TRBJ2-4; size: many; D: -; DNA: TGTGCCAGCAGCTCAGAAACAGGGACACTGGGAAACATTCAGTACTTC; CDR3: CASSSETGTLGNIQYF
V: TRBV7-4; J: TRBJ2-2; size: -; D: -; DNA: TGTGCCAGCAGCCCCTTTCTGAGCCCTGGCACCGGGGAGCTGTTTTTT; CDR3: CASSPFLSPGTGELFF
V: TRBV7-2; J: TRBJ2-3; size: few; D: TRBD2; DNA: TGTGCCAGCAGCTTAGCCGGGGGGGCCTTTTCCACAGATACGCAGTATTTT; CDR3: CASSLAGGAFSTDTQYF
V: TRBV4-1; J: TRBJ2-7; size: -; D: -; DNA: TGCGCCAGCAGCCAAGTATCGCTGCAGGGCTACGAGCAGTACTTC; CDR3: CASSQVSLQGYEQYF
V: TRBV7-6; J: TRBJ1-1; size: few; D: -; DNA: TGTGCCAGCAGTATAGGAGTGGTGAACACTGAAGCTTTCTTT; CDR3: CASSIGVVNTEAFF
V: TRBV7-9; J: TRBJ2-1; size: many; D: -; DNA: TGTGCCAGCAGTCTAGGGGGGAAATATGAGCAGTTCTTC; CDR3: CASSLGGKYEQFF
V: TRBV27; J: TRBJ1-1; size: -; D: -; DNA: TGTGCCAGCACAAGAGGTGCGGGGAAGACTGAAGCTTTCTTT; CDR3: CASTRGAGKTEAFF
V: TRBV5-6; J: TRBJ2-3; size: -; D: TRBD2; DNA: TGTGCCAGCAGCTCTTGGACTAGCCGGAAAGATACGCAGTATTTT; CDR3: CASSSWTSRKDTQYF
V: TRBV6-5; J: TRBJ2-7; size: -; D: TRBD1; DNA: TGTGCCACCGCGGTGGGGGACAGGGGGCCGTACGAGCAGTACTTC; CDR3: CATAVGDRGPYEQYF
V: TRBV6-6; J: TRBJ1-6; size: few; D: -; DNA: TGTGCCAGCCGGGCAGGCAACTCCTATAATTCACCCCTCCACTTT; CDR3: CASRAGNSYNSPLHF
V: TRBV9; J: TRBJ1-3; size: -; D: -; DNA: TGTGCCAGCAGCCACCACAGGGATACTGGAAACACCATATATTTT; CDR3: CASSHHRDTGNTIYF
V: TRBV6-2/TRBV6-3; J: TRBJ2-4; size: -; D: -; DNA: TGTGCCAGCAGGCGGGTCGTTAGAGCAGCGGAGTCCAAAAACATTCAGTACTTC; CDR3: CASRRVVRAAESKNIQYF
V: TRBV7-6; J: TRBJ1-6; size: many; D: -; DNA: TGTGCCAGCAGCTTCGGGGAGGGTTACTATAATTCACCCCTCCACTTT; CDR3: CASSFGEGYYNSPLHF
V: TRBV7-8; J: TRBJ2-3; size: -; D: TRBD2; DNA: TGTGCCAGCAGCTTAGCTAGCGGGGGGGGATGGGATACGCAGTATTTT; CDR3: CASSLASGGGWDTQYF
V: TRBV3-1; J: TRBJ2-5; size: few; D: -; DNA: TGTGCCAGCAGCCAAGTAGAAGGAGGGGAGGAGACCCAGTACTTC; CDR3: CASSQVEGGEETQYF
V: TRBV9; J: TRBJ1-2; size: -; D: -; DNA: TGTGCCAGCAGCGAGGGCCCCGGGTGGAACTACACCTTC; CDR3: CASSEGPGWNYTF
V: TRBV7-9; J: TRBJ2-6; size: many; D: -; DNA: TGTGCCAGCAGCTTATTCCGGGACATCTGGATGGGACCTGGGGCCAACGTCCTGACTTTC; CDR3: CASSLFRDIWMGPGANVLTF
V: TRBV19; J: TRBJ2-3; size: -; D: TRBD1; DNA: TGTGCCAGTAGCTTAACAGGGGCTGACACAGATACGCAGTATTTT; CDR3: CASSLTGADTDTQYF
V: TRBV20-1; J: TRBJ2-1; size: few; D: TRBD1; DNA: TGCAGTGCTAGAGAGCGGGGACAGGGAGTCGATGAGCAGTTCTTC; CDR3: CSARERGQGVDEQFF
V: TRBV27; J: TRBJ1-2; size: -; D: TRBD1; DNA: TGTGCCAGCAGTCGAAGCGGGACAGAGTATGGCTACACCTTC; CDR3: CASSRSGTEYGYTF
V: TRBV7-2; J: TRBJ1-4; size: few; D: -; DNA: TGTGCCAGCAGCCTTCCGGGACGGATGAATGAAAAACTGTTTTTT; CDR3: CASSLPGRMNEKLFF
V: TRBV7-9; J: TRBJ2-1; size: many; D: TRBD2; DNA: TGTGCCAGCACGACGGGGGGTCCTAGCAATGAGCAGTTCTTC; CDR3: CASTTGGPSNEQFF
V: TRBV7-8; J: TRBJ2-7; size: many; D: -; DNA: TGTGCCAGCAGCCCCCGTCGGCAGAACCCGTACGAGCAGTACTTC; CDR3: CASSPRRQNPYEQYF
V: TRBV5-1; J: TRBJ2-5; size: -; D: -; DNA: TGCGCCAGGGTCTCGAGGCGGGGGACCCAGTACTTC; CDR3: CARVSRRGTQYF
V: TRBV13; J: TRBJ1-5; size: -; D: -; DNA: TGTGCCAGCAGTTGGACGGGGGGGGGAGAATTGAATCAGCCCCAGCATTTT; CDR3: CASSWTGGGELNQPQHF
V: TRBV6-5; J: TRBJ1-5; size: few; D: TRBD1; DNA: TGTGCCAGCGGGGCCGGGACAGTTAATCAGCCCCAGCATTTT; CDR3: CASGAGTVNQPQHF
V: TRBV7-6; J: TRBJ2-2; size: -; D: -; DNA: TGTGCCAGCAGCTTACGAGTCTCGGCAGGGGATCTATCGGCCGGGGAGCTGTTTTTT; CDR3: CASSLRVSAGDLSAGELFF
V: TRBV27; J: TRBJ2-1; size: -; D: -; DNA: TGTGCCAGCAGTCTATTCGGGGGGCAATATTACAATGAGCAGTTCTTC; CDR3: CASSLFGGQYYNEQFF
V: TRBV27; J: TRBJ1-2; size: few; D: TRBD1; DNA: TGTGCCAGCAACCCATCCGGGACAGGGTCGAGCTATGGCTACACCTTC; CDR3: CASNPSGTGSSYGYTF
V: TRBV3-1; J: TRBJ1-5; size: -; D: -; DNA: TGTGCCAGCAGCCAAGTGCTCGGCAGGGGACAGCCCCAGCATTTT; CDR3: CASSQVLGRGQPQHF
V: TRBV4-1; J: TRBJ2-2; size: -; D: -; DNA: TGCGCCAGCAGCCATTACACAGGGACCGGGGAGCTGTTTTTT; CDR3: CASSHYTGTGELFF